Described below is a single TCR beta chain sequence and its context. The antigen is undetermined. The data stem from a study of T cell repertoires in cytomegalovirus infection. Germline V gene data show CDR1 as MNHNY and CDR2 as SVGAGI (reference sequence). With V trimmed by 5 bases and J by 2 bases, 11 bases remained unmatched. There are 16 residues in the CDR3. Via MiXCR, TCRdb re-called the reads, giving one row per CDR3 protein. The repertoire includes roughly 310,000 distinct CDR3 sequences, about 28% of them detected once, and around 18% sits in the top ten. This TCR came from a human donor in good health (CMV status not recorded). Some clones in this sample may be carry-over from other donors' samples. The chain employs TRBV6-6 and TRBJ2-5, with 7 bases aligning to TRBD1. Source: cultured PBMCs, taken from culture after CMV antigen stimulation. Here the CDR3 DNA reads TGTGCCAGCAGTACCACGAGGACAGGCGATCAAGAGACCCAGTACTTC. This gives the protein CASSTTRTGDQETQYF.